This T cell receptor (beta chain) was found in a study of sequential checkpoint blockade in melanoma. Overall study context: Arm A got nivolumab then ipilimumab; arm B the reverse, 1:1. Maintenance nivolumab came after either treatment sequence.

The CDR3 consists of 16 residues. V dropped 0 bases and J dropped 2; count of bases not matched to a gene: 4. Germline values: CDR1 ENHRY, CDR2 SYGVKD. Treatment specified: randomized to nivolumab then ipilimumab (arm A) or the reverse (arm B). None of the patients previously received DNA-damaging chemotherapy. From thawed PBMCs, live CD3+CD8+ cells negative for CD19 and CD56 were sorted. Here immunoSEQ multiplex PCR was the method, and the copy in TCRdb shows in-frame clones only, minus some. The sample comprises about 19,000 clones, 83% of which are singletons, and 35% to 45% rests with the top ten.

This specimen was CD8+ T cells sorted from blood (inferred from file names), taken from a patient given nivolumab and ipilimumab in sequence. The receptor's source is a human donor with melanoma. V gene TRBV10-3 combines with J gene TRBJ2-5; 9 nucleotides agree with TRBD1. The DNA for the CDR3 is TGTGCCATCAGTGAGTCGGGGGACAGGGTACAAGAGACCCAGTACTTC. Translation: CAISESGDRVQETQYF.